This T cell receptor (beta chain) was recorded in a study of blood T cells in healthy people across ages. Trimming took off 4 bases at V and 6 bases at J, with 5 bases between the two ends. This CDR3 region has 11 residues. From germline, CDR1 is SGHTS and CDR2 YDEGEE. The authors ran a second PCR of 7 to 11 cycles using a sample-barcoded 5' primer and a J-beta primer mix. TCRdb used MiXCR to reprocess the 5' RACE reads, holding one entry per CDR3 protein. Among roughly 680,000 distinct CDR3 sequences listed, about 51% were seen once. Isolated PBMCs totaled at least 6 million in each sample. Study outcomes and limitations: Without sorted subsets, naive and antigen-experienced compartments could not be conclusively compared. It was the long-lived donors that had more naive CD4+ cells and higher diversity than aged donors.

Note on this clonotype: The antigen remains unidentified.

The sample consisted of blood. This TCR was sampled from a woman of 80 years or more in good health. V gene TRBV5-8 combines with J gene TRBJ1-5; D gene unclear. The CDR3 here is CASSNSQPQHF. CDR3 DNA sequence: TGTGCCAGCAGCAATAGTCAGCCCCAGCATTTT. Drawing the rest from reference TRBV5-8 and TRBJ1-5, the complete variable domain is EAGVTQSPTHLIKTRGQQATLRCSPISGHTSVYWYQQALGLGLQFLLWYDEGEERNRGNFPPRFSGRQFPNYSSELNVNALELEDSALYLCASSNSQPQHFGDGTRLSIL.